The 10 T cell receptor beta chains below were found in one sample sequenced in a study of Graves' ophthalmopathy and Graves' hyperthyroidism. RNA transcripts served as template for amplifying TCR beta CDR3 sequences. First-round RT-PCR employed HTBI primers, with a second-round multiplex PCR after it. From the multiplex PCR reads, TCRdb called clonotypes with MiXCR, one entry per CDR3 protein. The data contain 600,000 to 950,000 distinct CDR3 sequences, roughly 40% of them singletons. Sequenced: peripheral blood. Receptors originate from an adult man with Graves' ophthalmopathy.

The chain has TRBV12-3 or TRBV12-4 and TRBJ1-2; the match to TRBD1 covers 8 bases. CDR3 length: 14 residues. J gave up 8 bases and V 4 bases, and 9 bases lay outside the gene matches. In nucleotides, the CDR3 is TGTGCCAGCAGTTCCTCCGGACAGGGCCGGGGCTACACCTTC. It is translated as CASSSSGQGRGYTF.

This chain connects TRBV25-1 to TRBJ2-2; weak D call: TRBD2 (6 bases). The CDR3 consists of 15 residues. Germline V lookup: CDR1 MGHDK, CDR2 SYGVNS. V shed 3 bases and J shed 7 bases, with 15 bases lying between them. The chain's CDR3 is CASSDPSGVGGELFF. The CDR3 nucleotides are TGTGCCAGCAGTGATCCATCGGGGGTTGGCGGGGAGCTGTTTTTT.

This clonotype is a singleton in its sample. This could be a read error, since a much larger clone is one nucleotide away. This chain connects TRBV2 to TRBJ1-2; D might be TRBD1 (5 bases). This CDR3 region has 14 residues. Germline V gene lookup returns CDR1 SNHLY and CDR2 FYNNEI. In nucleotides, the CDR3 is TGTGCCAGCAGTTCCCCCGGGACTAACTATGACTACACCTTC. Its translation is CASSSPGTNYDYTF.

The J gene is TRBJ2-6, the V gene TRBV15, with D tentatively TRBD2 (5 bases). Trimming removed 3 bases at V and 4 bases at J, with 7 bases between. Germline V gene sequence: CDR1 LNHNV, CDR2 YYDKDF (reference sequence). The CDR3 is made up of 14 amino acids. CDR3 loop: CATSRASGANVLTF. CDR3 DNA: TGTGCCACCAGCAGGGCTAGCGGGGCCAACGTCCTGACTTTC.

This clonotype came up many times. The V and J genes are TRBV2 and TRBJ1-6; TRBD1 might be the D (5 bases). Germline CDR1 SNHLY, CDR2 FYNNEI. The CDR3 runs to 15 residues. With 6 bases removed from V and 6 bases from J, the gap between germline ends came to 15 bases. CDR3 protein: CASRQQGGGNSPLHF. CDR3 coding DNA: TGTGCCAGCAGACAGCAGGGAGGAGGTAATTCACCCCTCCACTTT.

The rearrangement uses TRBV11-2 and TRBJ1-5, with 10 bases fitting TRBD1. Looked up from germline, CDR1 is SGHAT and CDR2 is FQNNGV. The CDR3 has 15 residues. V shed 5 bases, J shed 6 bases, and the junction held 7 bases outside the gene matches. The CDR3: CASSTGTGDGQPQHF. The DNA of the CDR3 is TGTGCCAGCAGCACAGGGACAGGGGATGGTCAGCCCCAGCATTTT.

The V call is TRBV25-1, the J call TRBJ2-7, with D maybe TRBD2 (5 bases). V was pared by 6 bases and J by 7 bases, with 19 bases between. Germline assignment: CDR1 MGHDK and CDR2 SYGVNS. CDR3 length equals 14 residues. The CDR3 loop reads CASSLPGSLFEQYF. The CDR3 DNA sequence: TGTGCCAGCAGCTTACCGGGATCCCTCTTTGAGCAGTACTTC.

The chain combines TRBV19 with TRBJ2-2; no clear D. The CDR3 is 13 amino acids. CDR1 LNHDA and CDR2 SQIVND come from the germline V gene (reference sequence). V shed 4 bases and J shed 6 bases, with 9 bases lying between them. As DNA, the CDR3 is TGTGCCAGTAGTACGGGCCGCCCCGGGGAGCTGTTTTTT. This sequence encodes CASSTGRPGELFF.

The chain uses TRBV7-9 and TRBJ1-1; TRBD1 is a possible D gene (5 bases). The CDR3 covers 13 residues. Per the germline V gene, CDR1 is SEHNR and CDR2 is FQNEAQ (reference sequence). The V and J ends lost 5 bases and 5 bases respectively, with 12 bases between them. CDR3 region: CASSQGPVTEAFF. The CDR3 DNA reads TGTGCCAGCAGCCAGGGCCCCGTAACTGAAGCTTTCTTT.

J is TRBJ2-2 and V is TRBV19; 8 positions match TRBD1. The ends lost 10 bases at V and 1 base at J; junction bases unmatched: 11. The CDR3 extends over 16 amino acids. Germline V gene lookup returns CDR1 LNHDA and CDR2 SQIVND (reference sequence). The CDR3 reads CATKYGGQGNTGELFF. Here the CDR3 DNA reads TGTGCCACCAAATACGGAGGACAGGGGAACACCGGGGAGCTGTTTTTT.